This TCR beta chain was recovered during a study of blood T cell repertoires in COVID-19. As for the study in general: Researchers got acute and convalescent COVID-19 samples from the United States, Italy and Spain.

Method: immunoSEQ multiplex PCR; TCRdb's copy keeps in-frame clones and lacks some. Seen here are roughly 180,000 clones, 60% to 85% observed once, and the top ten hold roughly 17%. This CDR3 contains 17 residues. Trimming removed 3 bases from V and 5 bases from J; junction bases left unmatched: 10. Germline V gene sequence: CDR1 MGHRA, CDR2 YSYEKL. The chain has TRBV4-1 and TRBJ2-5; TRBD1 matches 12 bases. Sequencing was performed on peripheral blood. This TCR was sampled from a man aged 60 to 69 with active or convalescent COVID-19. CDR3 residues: CASSQPGQGAGGETQYF. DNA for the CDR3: TGCGCCAGCAGCCAGCCGGGACAGGGGGCAGGTGGGGAGACCCAGTACTTC.